These 29 T cell receptor beta chains came from one sample sequenced in a study of cytomegalovirus exposure and HLA in healthy donors. Some clones are missing from TCRdb's copy, which holds only in-frame ones; the method was immunoSEQ multiplex PCR. The sample holds around 150,000 clones, 80% to 90% seen once. The sample taken for sequencing was PBMCs. The source is a woman between 18 and 29 years old in good health and CMV-seropositive.

The J gene is TRBJ2-1, the V gene TRBV30, with 12 bases that match TRBD1. The CDR3 sequence is 14 residues long. The J segment lost 10 bases and the V segment lost 3 bases, leaving 7 bases of the junction unmatched. Germline lookup yields CDR1 GTSNPN and CDR2 SVGIG (reference sequence). The CDR3 region is CAWSRDRGLWEQFF. DNA for the CDR3: TGTGCCTGGAGCCGGGACAGGGGGCTTTGGGAGCAGTTCTTC. Combining the CDR3 with reference TRBV30 and TRBJ2-1 gives the whole variable domain SQTIHQWPATLVQPVGSPLSLECTVEGTSNPNLYWYRQAAGRGLQLLFYSVGIGQISSEVPQNLSASRPQDRQFILSSKKLLLSDSGFYLCAWSRDRGLWEQFFGPGTRLTVL.

The chain carries TRBV28 and TRBJ2-7; a weak D match, TRBD2 (5 bases). Germline CDR1 and CDR2: MDHEN and SYDVKM. Deletions cut 3 bases from V and 3 bases from J, with 9 bases between. This CDR3 has 13 residues. For the CDR3, the DNA is TGTGCCAGCAGTTTCGCGGGTGGCTACGAGCAGTACTTC. Translation gives CASSFAGGYEQYF.

This chain joins TRBV7-3 and TRBJ1-1; D not certain. Per germline, CDR1 SGHTA and CDR2 FQGTGA. Trimming cost V 0 bases and J 1 base, with 6 bases left between them. The CDR3 extends over 14 amino acids. In DNA, the CDR3 is TGTGCCAGCAGCTTAACGCGGGGGAACACTGAAGCTTTCTTT. This encodes CASSLTRGNTEAFF.

The table lists this clone with a count of one. The chain carries TRBV27 and TRBJ1-2; 8 bases map to TRBD1. Germline CDR1 reads MNHEY; CDR2 reads SMNVEV (reference sequence). J was trimmed by 7 bases and V by 6 bases; bases with no gene match: 7. This CDR3 contains 13 residues. The CDR3 sequence: CASRLRGLGGYTF. CDR3 bases: TGTGCCAGCAGGCTCAGGGGGCTGGGTGGCTACACCTTC.

The V call is TRBV28, the J call TRBJ2-1; 13 positions agree with TRBD2. J lost 5 bases, V lost 3 bases, and 10 bases had no gene match. The CDR3 runs to 18 residues. In germline, CDR1 is MDHEN, CDR2 SYDVKM. The CDR3 is CASSFRIGLAGVNNEQFF. Here the CDR3 DNA reads TGTGCCAGCAGTTTCCGAATAGGACTAGCGGGGGTAAACAATGAGCAGTTCTTC.

This chain joins TRBV30 and TRBJ2-1, with 8 bases lining up with TRBD2. Germline V CDR1 and CDR2: GTSNPN, SVGIG (reference sequence). The V and J ends lost 8 bases and 3 bases, in that order; junction bases with no gene match: 3. The CDR3 has 12 amino acids. CDR3 region: CARGGDYNEQFF. CDR3 sequence (DNA): TGTGCCCGGGGGGGGGACTACAATGAGCAGTTCTTC. Using reference TRBV30 and TRBJ2-1 for the parts outside the CDR3, the full variable domain is SQTIHQWPATLVQPVGSPLSLECTVEGTSNPNLYWYRQAAGRGLQLLFYSVGIGQISSEVPQNLSASRPQDRQFILSSKKLLLSDSGFYLCARGGDYNEQFFGPGTRLTVL.

The chain uses TRBV18 and TRBJ2-7; TRBD1 matches 8 bases. This CDR3 is built from 16 residues. Trimming at V came to 2 bases and at J to 7 bases, leaving 13 bases not matched to a gene. The V gene's germline CDR1 is KGHSH and CDR2 LQKENI. CDR3 DNA sequence: TGTGCCAGCTCACCAAGAGGGAGACAGGGGATACAGGAGCAGTACTTC. This translates into CASSPRGRQGIQEQYF.

This clone was counted between two and nine times. Different DNA sequences within this sample yield the same CDR3. In nucleotides, the CDR3 is TGTGCCACCAGCAGAGATCCAGGGGGCAATCAGCCCCAGCATTTT. Translation gives CATSRDPGGNQPQHF. This chain joins TRBV15 and TRBJ1-5, with a possible D match to TRBD1 (6 bases). Trimming shortened V by 0 bases and J by 2 bases, and 8 bases separated the two germline ends. Germline CDR1 reads LNHNV; CDR2 reads YYDKDF (reference sequence). The length of the CDR3 is 15 residues.

The chain has TRBV5-6 and TRBJ1-3; D ambiguous. Germline-derived CDR1 and CDR2 are SGHDT and YYEEEE. The ends were cut back, 0 bases at V and 4 bases at J, with 14 bases in the middle. The CDR3 extends over 16 amino acids. CDR3 coding DNA: TGTGCCAGCAGCTTGGGACCGGGGTTCTCCGGAAACACCATATATTTT. Translating it yields CASSLGPGFSGNTIYF.

The CDR3 loop reads CASSIREDGKNIQYF. CDR3 sequence (DNA): TGCGCCAGCAGCATCAGGGAGGATGGCAAAAACATTCAGTACTTC. This rearrangement joins TRBV5-1 to TRBJ2-4; D is perhaps TRBD2 (6 bases). From germline, CDR1 is SGHRS and CDR2 YFSETQ. V was pared by 4 bases and J by 3 bases, with 14 bases between. CDR3 length: 15 amino acids. The full variable domain, its missing parts supplied by reference TRBV5-1 and TRBJ2-4, is KAGVTQTPRYLIKTRGQQVTLSCSPISGHRSVSWYQQTPGQGLQFLFEYFSETQRNKGNFPGRFSGRQFSNSRSEMNVSTLELGDSALYLCASSIREDGKNIQYFGAGTRLSVL.

V usage is TRBV5-3 and J usage is TRBJ2-3; the match to TRBD2 covers 14 bases. TRBV5-3 is identified as an open reading frame with a role that is uncertain. V lost 3 bases and J lost 6; bases outside the gene matches: 9. The CDR3 covers 17 residues. DNA for the CDR3: TGTGCCAGAAGCTCCGGGACTAGCGGGAGAACGGTGGATACGCAGTATTTT. It translates to CARSSGTSGRTVDTQYF.

The chain's CDR3 is CASSLFALPGNEQFF. DNA for the CDR3: TGTGCCAGCAGTTTATTTGCATTACCGGGCAATGAGCAGTTCTTC. This sequence joins TRBV28 and TRBJ2-1, with D unresolved. Germline loops: CDR1 MDHEN, CDR2 SYDVKM. The V end lost 1 base, the J end lost 6 bases, and 13 bases lay between the germline ends. The CDR3 has 15 amino acids.

The V gene is TRBV6-5, the J gene TRBJ1-2; D may be TRBD1 (5 bases). The CDR3 sequence is 14 residues long. V was trimmed by 1 base and J by 8 bases, leaving 14 bases between them. Looked up from germline, CDR1 is MNHEY and CDR2 is SVGAGI. Here the CDR3 reads CASSYWQGRGGYTF. CDR3 nucleotides: TGTGCCAGCAGTTACTGGCAGGGAAGGGGCGGCTACACCTTC.

The rearrangement links TRBV10-3 to TRBJ2-7; 7 bases match TRBD1. J lost 2 bases, V lost 8 bases, and 9 bases had no gene match. The CDR3 has 14 amino acids. The germline CDR1 and CDR2 sequences are ENHRY and SYGVKD. CDR3 protein: CAIGPTGYAYEQYF. The CDR3 DNA is TGTGCCATCGGACCGACAGGGTATGCCTACGAGCAGTACTTC.

This chain uses TRBV28 with TRBJ2-2; no definite D call. Germline V gene sequence: CDR1 MDHEN, CDR2 SYDVKM. V was clipped by 6 bases and J by 3 bases, with 14 bases between them. This CDR3 spans 15 amino acids. In DNA, the CDR3 is TGTGCCAGCAGGAATGGCCCTGCGGACACCGGGGAGCTGTTTTTT. Translation: CASRNGPADTGELFF.

A few counts support this clone. The genes are TRBV28 and TRBJ1-3, with D uncertain. Deletions cut 2 bases from V and 1 base from J, with 12 bases between. The V gene's germline CDR1 is MDHEN and CDR2 SYDVKM. The CDR3 is 16 residues long. DNA for the CDR3: TGTGCCAGCAGTTTAGGTGCGGGATTGTCTGGAAACACCATATATTTT. Translation: CASSLGAGLSGNTIYF.

V usage is TRBV9 and J usage is TRBJ2-7; 11 nucleotides align to TRBD1. Per the germline V gene, CDR1 is SGDLS and CDR2 is YYNGEE. V shed 4 bases and J 6 bases; nucleotides not matched to a gene: 6. The CDR3 is 14 amino acids. As DNA, the CDR3 is TGTGCCAGCAGCAACACCGGGACAGGGGGCGAGCAGTACTTC. Encoded protein: CASSNTGTGGEQYF.

The chain has TRBV9 and TRBJ1-5; D is uncertain. Per the germline V gene, CDR1 is SGDLS and CDR2 is YYNGEE. The CDR3 length is 16 residues. The V end was cut by 2 bases, the J end by 3 bases, with 15 bases between. The CDR3 nucleotides read TGTGCCAGCAGCGTTGGCCCAGGTGAAGCCAATCAGCCCCAGCATTTT. Amino acid sequence: CASSVGPGEANQPQHF.

The rearrangement links TRBV28 to TRBJ2-5; 10 nucleotides line up with TRBD2. The CDR3 has 12 residues. The germline gives CDR1 MDHEN, CDR2 SYDVKM. The V and J ends lost 9 bases and 3 bases, in that order; junction bases with no gene match: 1. CDR3 residues: CASGLAEETQYF. Here the CDR3 DNA reads TGTGCCAGTGGACTAGCGGAAGAGACCCAGTACTTC. The full variable domain, rest sourced from reference TRBV28 and TRBJ2-5, is DVKVTQSSRYLVKRTGEKVFLECVQDMDHENMFWYRQDPGLGLRLIYFSYDVKMKEKGDIPEGYSVSREKKERFSLILESASTNQTSMYLCASGLAEETQYFGPGTRLLVL.

The chain's CDR3 is CASSSGGQGGSYGYTF. For the CDR3, the DNA is TGTGCCAGCAGCTCCGGCGGACAGGGGGGTAGCTATGGCTACACCTTC. The chain joins TRBV5-4 to TRBJ1-2; 10 bases map to TRBD1. CDR1 and CDR2 (germline): SGHNT, YYREEE (reference sequence). Trimming at V came to 3 bases and at J to 4 bases, leaving 9 bases not matched to a gene. This CDR3 contains 16 residues. Using reference TRBV5-4 and TRBJ1-2 for the parts outside the CDR3, the full variable domain is ETGVTQSPTHLIKTRGQQVTLRCSSQSGHNTVSWYQQALGQGPQFIFQYYREEENGRGNFPPRFSGLQFPNYSSELNVNALELDDSALYLCASSSGGQGGSYGYTFGSGTRLTVV.

V usage is TRBV7-2 and J usage is TRBJ2-2, with unresolved D. V lost 2 bases, J lost 7 bases, and 8 bases lay in between. CDR1 and CDR2 (germline): SGHTA, FQGNSA. The CDR3 has 13 amino acids. CDR3 DNA: TGTGCCAGCAGCTTATCGACAATCGGGGAGCTGTTTTTT. Protein: CASSLSTIGELFF.

This chain links TRBV13 with TRBJ1-2; no clear D. V lost 0 bases and J 12 bases, leaving 17 bases between the germline ends. The CDR3 loop spans 14 amino acids. Per the germline V gene, CDR1 is PRHDT and CDR2 is FYEKMQ (reference sequence). As DNA, the CDR3 is TGTGCCAGCAGCTTAGGTCGGGGTCAGCCCAGCCACACCTTC. Translated: CASSLGRGQPSHTF. The full variable domain, completed using reference TRBV13 and TRBJ1-2, is AAGVIQSPRHLIKEKRETATLKCYPIPRHDTVYWYQQGPGQDPQFLISFYEKMQSDKGSIPDRFSAQQFSDYHSELNMSSLELGDSALYFCASSLGRGQPSHTFGSGTRLTVV.

The sample holds one count of this clone. The V call is TRBV7-3, the J call TRBJ2-1; D not resolved. The CDR3 extends over 14 amino acids. Germline V gene data show CDR1 as SGHTA and CDR2 as FQGTGA. V gave up 1 base and J gave up 3 bases, with 7 bases separating them. The CDR3 spells CASSLIGGYNEQFF. The CDR3 DNA sequence: TGTGCCAGCAGCTTAATTGGCGGCTACAATGAGCAGTTCTTC. The full variable domain, with the rest looked up from reference TRBV7-3 and TRBJ2-1, is GAGVSQTPSNKVTEKGKYVELRCDPISGHTALYWYRQSLGQGPEFLIYFQGTGAADDSGLPNDRFFAVRPEGSVSTLKIQRTERGDSAVYLCASSLIGGYNEQFFGPGTRLTVL.

CDR3 sequence (DNA): TGCGCCAGCAGCTTGGCCGTCTATAATTCACCCCTCCACTTT. Its translation is CASSLAVYNSPLHF. The chain carries TRBV5-1 and TRBJ1-6; no firm D call. V lost 0 bases and J lost 3, with 4 bases in between. The CDR3 is 14 residues long. Germline CDR1 is SGHRS and CDR2 is YFSETQ.

This rearrangement joins TRBV7-2 to TRBJ1-1; D gene ambiguous. The ends were cut back, 4 bases at V and 6 bases at J, with 12 bases in the middle. Germline V gene data show CDR1 as SGHTA and CDR2 as FQGNSA. The CDR3 runs to 13 residues. The CDR3 spells CASSSPVRAEAFF. CDR3 coding DNA: TGTGCCAGCAGCTCCCCGGTGAGGGCTGAAGCTTTCTTT.

This chain links TRBV19 with TRBJ1-6, with 9 bases lining up with TRBD1. Germline V gene lookup returns CDR1 LNHDA and CDR2 SQIVND (reference sequence). CDR3 length: 12 amino acids. V lost 11 bases, J lost 7 bases, and 3 bases stayed unmatched. CDR3 residues: CAGGTGNSPLHF. In DNA form, the CDR3 reads TGTGCCGGGGGGACAGGGAATTCACCCCTCCACTTT.

The rearrangement links TRBV7-3 to TRBJ2-7; D unclear. V gave up 0 bases and J gave up 5 bases, with 8 bases separating them. The CDR3 is 13 amino acids. The germline gives CDR1 SGHTA, CDR2 FQGTGA. CDR3 DNA sequence: TGTGCCAGCAGCTTAACCAATAGAAACGAGCAGTACTTC. Its translation is CASSLTNRNEQYF. Combining the CDR3 with reference TRBV7-3 and TRBJ2-7 gives the whole variable domain GAGVSQTPSNKVTEKGKYVELRCDPISGHTALYWYRQSLGQGPEFLIYFQGTGAADDSGLPNDRFFAVRPEGSVSTLKIQRTERGDSAVYLCASSLTNRNEQYFGPGTRLTVT.

This rearrangement joins TRBV4-3 to TRBJ2-7; 7 nucleotides match TRBD2. The CDR3 has 16 residues. Germline values: CDR1 LGHNA, CDR2 YSLEER. V shed 1 base, J shed 4 bases, and the junction held 10 bases outside the gene matches. CDR3 sequence reads: CASSQVAAGDHYEQYF. For the CDR3, the DNA is TGCGCCAGCAGCCAAGTTGCGGCGGGGGACCATTACGAGCAGTACTTC.

V is TRBV2 and J is TRBJ2-2; D not certain. Germline values: CDR1 SNHLY, CDR2 FYNNEI. V was shortened by 7 bases and J by 5 bases, with 11 bases between the two germline ends. This CDR3 is built from 13 residues. As DNA, the CDR3 is TGTGCCAGCATCCCGTCGGTTACCGGGGAGCTGTTTTTT. Translating gives CASIPSVTGELFF.